This is a list of T cell receptor beta chains from one sample in a study of blood T cell repertoires in COVID-19. Sequencing was performed with immunoSEQ multiplex PCR; in TCRdb, only in-frame clones are kept and a portion is missing. The sample includes roughly 30,000 clones, 72% of them seen just once. Sequenced: peripheral blood. These receptors were collected from a boy aged 2 to 10 with active or convalescent COVID-19. CDR3s include the opening cysteine and the closing phenylalanine or tryptophan. D genes are given only for firm matches. Some rows have no size entry. The others give once, few or many, or a class for an expanded clone.

>.|15|TRBV7-2|TRBJ1-5|few
CASSTIRGGNQPQHF
TGTGCCAGCAGCACTATTCGAGGGGGTAATCAGCCCCAGCATTTT
>TRBD2|16|TRBV9|TRBJ2-3|medium-sized
CASSHGTSGVTDTQYF
TGTGCCAGTTCACATGGGACTAGCGGGGTCACAGATACGCAGTATTTT
>TRBD1|15|TRBV6-6|TRBJ1-5|.
CASSPTGDSNQPQHF
TGTGCCAGCAGTCCCACAGGGGACAGCAATCAGCCCCAGCATTTT
>.|15|TRBV30|TRBJ2-2|.
CAWTLQGTNTGELFF
TGTGCCTGGACCCTTCAGGGGACGAACACCGGGGAGCTGTTTTTT
>.|14|TRBV28|TRBJ2-7|few
CASSPGPAIYEQYF
TGTGCCAGCAGTCCAGGGCCGGCCATCTACGAGCAGTACTTC
>.|14|TRBV18|TRBJ2-7|.
CASSTGYPPHEQYF
TGTGCCAGCTCTACAGGGTATCCTCCCCACGAGCAGTACTTC
>.|14|TRBV28|TRBJ2-1|few
CASSLGSRSNEQFF
TGTGCCAGCAGTTTAGGGAGTAGGAGCAATGAGCAGTTCTTC
>.|15|TRBV6-5|TRBJ1-5|.
CASRFGGASNQPQHF
TGTGCCAGCAGGTTTGGCGGGGCTAGCAATCAGCCCCAGCATTTT
>.|14|TRBV6-6|TRBJ2-2|.
CASSKTAPTGELFF
TGTGCCAGCAGTAAGACAGCGCCTACCGGGGAGCTGTTTTTT
>.|15|TRBV15|TRBJ1-1|.
CATSRDPRVNTEAFF
TGTGCCACCAGCAGAGATCCGAGGGTGAACACTGAAGCTTTCTTT
>.|15|TRBV30|TRBJ1-3|.
CAWSVHSNSGNTIYF
TGTGCCTGGAGTGTACACAGCAACTCTGGAAACACCATATATTTT
>TRBD1|12|TRBV29-1|TRBJ1-4|.
CSGRDRARGLFF
TGCAGCGGCCGGGACAGGGCCCGGGGACTGTTTTTT
>.|16|TRBV18|TRBJ2-2|few
CASSPDVGLISGELFF
TGTGCCAGCTCACCGGATGTGGGCCTCATCAGCGGGGAGCTGTTTTTT
>.|16|TRBV4-1|TRBJ1-2|.
CASSQASAETNYGYTF
TGCGCCAGCAGCCAAGCCTCGGCGGAAACTAACTATGGCTACACCTTC
>.|13|TRBV6-5|TRBJ1-1|.
CASRGPLNTEAFF
TGTGCCAGCAGGGGCCCTTTAAACACTGAAGCTTTCTTT
>.|18|TRBV4-3|TRBJ1-1|.
CASSQAYIPTWANTEAFF
TGCGCCAGCAGCCAGGCCTACATCCCGACGTGGGCGAACACTGAAGCTTTCTTT
>.|13|TRBV5-1|TRBJ1-1|.
CASSSRQELPAFF
TGCGCCAGCAGCTCGCGACAGGAACTACCGGCTTTCTTT
>TRBD2|16|TRBV11-2|TRBJ2-5|.
CASSVGSLAGWETQYF
TGTGCCAGCAGCGTAGGCTCACTAGCGGGGTGGGAGACCCAGTACTTC
>TRBD2|14|TRBV7-7|TRBJ2-1|once
CASSSGLGGNEQFF
TGTGCTAGCAGCTCAGGACTAGGCGGAAATGAGCAGTTCTTC
>.|13|TRBV2|TRBJ2-5|.
CASRLGPGATQYF
TGTGCCAGCCGTCTGGGGCCAGGAGCGACCCAGTACTTC